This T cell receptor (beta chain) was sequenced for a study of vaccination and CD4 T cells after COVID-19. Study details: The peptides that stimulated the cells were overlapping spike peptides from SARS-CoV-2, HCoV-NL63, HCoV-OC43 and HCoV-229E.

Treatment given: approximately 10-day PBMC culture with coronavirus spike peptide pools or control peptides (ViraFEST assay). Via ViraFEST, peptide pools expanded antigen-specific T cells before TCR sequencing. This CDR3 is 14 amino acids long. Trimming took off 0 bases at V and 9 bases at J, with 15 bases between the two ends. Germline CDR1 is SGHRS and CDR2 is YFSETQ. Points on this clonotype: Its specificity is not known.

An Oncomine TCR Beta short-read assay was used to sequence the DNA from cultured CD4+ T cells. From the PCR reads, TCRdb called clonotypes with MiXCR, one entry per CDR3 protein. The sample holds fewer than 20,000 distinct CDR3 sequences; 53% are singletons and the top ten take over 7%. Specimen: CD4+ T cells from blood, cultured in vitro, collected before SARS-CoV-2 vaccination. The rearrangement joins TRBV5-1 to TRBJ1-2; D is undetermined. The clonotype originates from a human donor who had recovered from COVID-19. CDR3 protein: CASSLGHSDGSYTF. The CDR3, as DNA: TGCGCCAGCAGCTTGGGACATTCCGACGGGAGCTACACCTTC.